The clone carrying this T cell receptor beta chain was recorded only once. The antigen is unknown. The junction and the germline gene differ at one end; a read error may be behind it. These data come from a study of cytomegalovirus exposure and HLA in healthy donors. Overall study results and limits: One cluster of highly shared sequence variants probably arose as a sequencing artifact.

The CDR3 has 15 residues. Germline CDR1 reads SSHAT; CDR2 reads FNYEAQ (reference sequence). The study ran its PCR with 60 Vbeta and 13 Jbeta primers. The protocol was immunoSEQ multiplex PCR, while the TCRdb copy is restricted to in-frame clones and leaves out a portion. The table has 170,000 or so clones, approximately 80% seen once; the top ten hold around 0.69%. The V gene is TRBV7-7, the J gene TRBJ2-1, with 8 bases fitting TRBD2. Material: PBMCs. The sequence came from a boy younger than 18 in good health and CMV-seronegative. CDR3 residues: CASSLDTGLAYEQFF. For the CDR3, the DNA is TGTGCTAGCAGCTTAGACACCGGACTAGCCTATGAGCAGTTCTTC.